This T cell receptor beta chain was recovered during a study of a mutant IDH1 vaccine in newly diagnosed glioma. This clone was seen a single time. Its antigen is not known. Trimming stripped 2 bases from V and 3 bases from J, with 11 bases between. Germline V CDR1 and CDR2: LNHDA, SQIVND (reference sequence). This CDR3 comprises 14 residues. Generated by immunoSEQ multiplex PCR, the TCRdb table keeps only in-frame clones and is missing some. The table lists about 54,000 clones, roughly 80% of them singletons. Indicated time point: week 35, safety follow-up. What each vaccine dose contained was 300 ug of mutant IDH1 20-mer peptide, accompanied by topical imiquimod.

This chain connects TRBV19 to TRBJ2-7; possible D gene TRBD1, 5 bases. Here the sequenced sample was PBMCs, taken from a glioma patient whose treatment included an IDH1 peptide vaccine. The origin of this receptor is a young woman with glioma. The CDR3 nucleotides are TGTGCCAGTAGTATACGAGACAGAATCTACGAGCAGTACTTC. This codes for CASSIRDRIYEQYF.